Listed here are 32 T cell receptor beta chains from one sample, sequenced in a study of T cell responses to AZD1222 COVID-19 vaccine. Clones were sequenced by immunoSEQ multiplex PCR, and TCRdb holds only the in-frame ones, with some missing. The data show around 150,000 clones, roughly 90% seen once. This material consisted of peripheral blood, taken 28 days after the second AZD1222 dose. These TCRs come from an adult who received the AZD1222 COVID-19 vaccine.

The chain recombines TRBV7-2 with TRBJ1-6; possibly TRBD1 for D (5 bases). CDR3 length equals 15 residues. V dropped 1 base and J dropped 10 bases, with 14 bases sitting between them. The germline gives CDR1 SGHTA, CDR2 FQGNSA. For the CDR3, the DNA is TGTGCCAGCAGCTTAGGTATGGGGGGAGGATCACCCCTCCACTTT. It specifies CASSLGMGGGSPLHF.

CDR3 DNA sequence: TGCGCCAGCAGCACTCCCCGGGCCCACGAGCAGTTCTTC. This encodes CASSTPRAHEQFF. The genes are TRBV4-1 and TRBJ2-1; D is uncertain. V shed 5 bases and J shed 10 bases, with 15 bases lying between them. Germline V gives CDR1 MGHRA, CDR2 YSYEKL. The CDR3 is made up of 13 amino acids.

The gene calls are TRBV2 and TRBJ2-5; the D is unclear. V lost 8 bases, J lost 4 bases, and 14 bases lay in between. This CDR3 contains 13 residues. Looked up from germline, CDR1 is SNHLY and CDR2 is FYNNEI. CDR3 region: CASLGNFPETQYF. The CDR3 coding sequence is TGTGCCAGCCTGGGCAACTTTCCAGAGACCCAGTACTTC.

The chain employs TRBV15 and TRBJ1-1, with 7 bases that match TRBD1. The CDR3 has 14 residues. V shed 3 bases, J shed 5 bases, and the junction held 6 bases outside the gene matches. Looked up from germline, CDR1 is LNHNV and CDR2 is YYDKDF (reference sequence). The CDR3 DNA reads TGTGCCACCAGCAGTCATCAGGGGGAGACTGAAGCTTTCTTT. It translates to CATSSHQGETEAFF.

This rearrangement joins TRBV27 to TRBJ2-1, with a weak D call TRBD1 (5 bases). The germline CDR1 and CDR2 sequences are MNHEY and SMNVEV (reference sequence). The CDR3 length is 15 residues. V shed 5 bases and J shed 7 bases, with 18 bases lying between them. CDR3 region: CASSPGQGFWNEQFF. The CDR3 DNA sequence: TGTGCCAGCAGTCCCGGGCAGGGATTTTGGAATGAGCAGTTCTTC.

The chain joins TRBV10-3 to TRBJ2-3; unclear D gene. Per the germline V gene, CDR1 is ENHRY and CDR2 is SYGVKD. The CDR3 runs to 14 residues. V gave up 3 bases and J gave up 5 bases, with 12 bases separating them. CDR3 amino acids: CAISDNRSGDTQYF. In DNA, the CDR3 is TGTGCCATCAGTGACAACCGCTCCGGAGATACGCAGTATTTT.

V is TRBV12-3 or TRBV12-4 and J is TRBJ1-2, with D uncertain. V dropped 6 bases and J dropped 6 bases, with 5 bases sitting between them. The CDR3 length is 10 residues. The CDR3 loop reads CASSWNGYTF. Written as DNA, the CDR3 is TGTGCCAGCAGCTGGAATGGCTACACCTTC.

The rearrangement links TRBV7-8 to TRBJ1-5; TRBD1 matches at 7 bases. Germline V gives CDR1 SGHVS, CDR2 FQNEAQ. This CDR3 spans 16 amino acids. V lost 4 bases, J lost 4 bases, and 10 bases stayed unmatched. This CDR3 reads CASSSTDREWNQPQHF. The CDR3 nucleotides read TGTGCCAGCAGCTCCACCGACAGGGAATGGAATCAGCCCCAGCATTTT.

In its sample, this clone was seen once. The chain links TRBV5-5 to TRBJ2-1; D possibly corresponds to TRBD2 (5 bases). The CDR3 has 15 amino acids. V lost 5 bases and J lost 0, with 12 bases in between. Germline V gives CDR1 SGHKS, CDR2 YYEKEE (reference sequence). CDR3 loop: CASSSRDSSYNEQFF. Written as DNA, the CDR3 is TGTGCCAGCAGTTCCCGGGATAGCTCCTACAATGAGCAGTTCTTC.

The V gene is TRBV29-1, the J gene TRBJ1-5; TRBD1 might be the D (5 bases). Germline CDR1 is SQVTM and CDR2 is ANQGSEA. This CDR3 has 12 amino acids. The germline V and J ends were trimmed by 8 bases and 8 bases, with 16 bases remaining between them. For the CDR3, the DNA is TGCAGCTGTGGGGGGGAAGGTGAGCCCCAGCATTTT. This gives the protein CSCGGEGEPQHF.

The V and J genes are TRBV13 and TRBJ1-2; D unclear. Trimming cost V 4 bases and J 8 bases, with 17 bases left between them. The CDR3 has 14 residues. The V gene's germline CDR1 is PRHDT and CDR2 FYEKMQ (reference sequence). The DNA of the CDR3 is TGTGCCAGCAGCTCCCCAATGGCAGGAGGCGGCTACACCTTC. It encodes CASSSPMAGGGYTF.

This clone was seen only once. J is TRBJ2-1 and V is TRBV16; tentatively, D is TRBD1 (6 bases). Germline V gives CDR1 KGHSY, CDR2 FQNENV. This CDR3 comprises 16 residues. V was trimmed by 4 bases and J by 0 bases, leaving 13 bases between them. For the CDR3, the DNA is TGTGCCAGCAGCCGGAAGGGGGAAAGCTCCTACAATGAGCAGTTCTTC. It yields the protein CASSRKGESSYNEQFF.

The gene calls are TRBV27 and TRBJ1-2; 8 bases are shared with TRBD1. This CDR3 region has 17 residues. Losses at the gene ends were 3 bases for V and 5 bases for J; bases not matched to a gene: 14. In germline, CDR1 is MNHEY, CDR2 SMNVEV (reference sequence). CDR3 in amino acids: CASSLGAGSGGAYGYTF. For the CDR3, the DNA is TGTGCCAGCAGTTTGGGGGCGGGGTCAGGGGGCGCTTATGGCTACACCTTC.

The chain uses TRBV19 and TRBJ1-2; D uncertain. The germline V and J ends were trimmed by 5 bases and 4 bases, with 11 bases remaining between them. This CDR3 is 13 amino acids long. Germline V gene data show CDR1 as LNHDA and CDR2 as SQIVND (reference sequence). The CDR3 region is CASSGLGVYGYTF. In DNA form, the CDR3 reads TGTGCCAGTAGTGGGCTCGGGGTCTATGGCTACACCTTC.

The J gene is TRBJ1-2, the V gene TRBV5-5; no firm D call. The length of the CDR3 is 14 residues. The germline CDR1 and CDR2 sequences are SGHKS and YYEKEE (reference sequence). V was clipped by 2 bases and J by 5 bases, with 13 bases between them. The CDR3 loop reads CASSLIVAAYGYTF. The CDR3 nucleotides are TGTGCCAGCAGCTTAATCGTGGCGGCATATGGCTACACCTTC.

There are a few counts of this clone. The rearrangement uses TRBV4-3 and TRBJ1-6; unclear D gene. The CDR3 length is 15 residues. Trimming took 0 bases from V and 7 from J, leaving 10 bases between them. Germline lookup yields CDR1 LGHNA and CDR2 YSLEER. CDR3 nucleotide sequence: TGCGCCAGCAGCCAAGACATGGCCTTCAATTCACCCCTCCACTTT. The encoded protein is CASSQDMAFNSPLHF.

The chain joins TRBV7-9 to TRBJ2-1; D may be TRBD1 (5 bases). The germline V gene encodes CDR1 SEHNR and CDR2 FQNEAQ (reference sequence). The CDR3 extends over 17 amino acids. Deletions cut 5 bases from V and 0 bases from J, with 17 bases between. As DNA, the CDR3 is TGTGCCAGCAGCGCTCGACAGTTGGGTAGCTCCTACAATGAGCAGTTCTTC. Amino acids: CASSARQLGSSYNEQFF. Based on the CDR3 plus reference TRBV7-9 and TRBJ2-1, the full variable domain is DTGVSQNPRHKITKRGQNVTFRCDPISEHNRLYWYRQTLGQGPEFLTYFQNEAQLEKSRLLSDRFSAERPKGSFSTLEIQRTEQGDSAMYLCASSARQLGSSYNEQFFGPGTRLTVL.

The J gene is TRBJ2-2, the V gene TRBV9, with D possibly being TRBD1 or TRBD2 (5 bases each). This CDR3 comprises 15 residues. Germline V lookup: CDR1 SGDLS, CDR2 YYNGEE. The ends were cut back, 8 bases at V and 3 bases at J, with 17 bases in the middle. For the CDR3, the DNA is TGTGCCAGTTCCCTTGAGGGACCCGACACCGGGGAGCTGTTTTTT. This encodes CASSLEGPDTGELFF.

This clone was observed a few times. The chain is built from TRBV6-2 or TRBV6-3 and TRBJ1-6, with TRBD1 as a possible D gene (6 bases). This CDR3 has 14 amino acids. Germline-derived CDR1 and CDR2 are MNHEY and SVGEGT. V gave up 4 bases and J gave up 3 bases, with 7 bases separating them. The CDR3 DNA follows: TGTGCCAGCAGTTGGGACATCTATAATTCACCCCTCCACTTT. Its protein is CASSWDIYNSPLHF.

J is TRBJ2-5 and V is TRBV6-1, with 9 positions matching TRBD1. The germline gives CDR1 MNHNS, CDR2 SASEGT. Trimming removed 1 base from V and 7 bases from J; junction bases left unmatched: 7. The length of the CDR3 is 15 residues. The CDR3 is CASSEVGTGLRTQYF. The CDR3 nucleotides read TGTGCCAGCAGTGAAGTGGGGACAGGGTTAAGGACCCAGTACTTC.

This rearrangement joins TRBV6-6 to TRBJ2-4; D uncertain. CDR1 and CDR2 (germline): MNHNY, SVGAGI (reference sequence). CDR3 length: 14 amino acids. The germline V and J ends were trimmed by 5 bases and 0 bases, with 8 bases remaining between them. The CDR3 spells CASSPELAKNIQYF. CDR3 sequence (DNA): TGTGCCAGCAGTCCGGAGTTAGCCAAAAACATTCAGTACTTC.

The chain is built from TRBV9 and TRBJ2-3; 10 positions agree with TRBD2. This CDR3 contains 16 residues. Looked up from germline, CDR1 is SGDLS and CDR2 is YYNGEE. With 0 bases clipped from V and 4 bases from J, the junction kept 5 bases outside the gene matches. The CDR3 DNA reads TGTGCCAGCAGCGTAGCTCCTAGCGGGGGTGCAGATACGCAGTATTTT. Translated: CASSVAPSGGADTQYF.

This sequence joins TRBV3-1 (or the pseudogene TRBV3-2) and TRBJ2-7; D is unresolved. This CDR3 is built from 15 residues. CDR1 LGHDT and CDR2 YNNKEL come from the germline V gene (reference sequence). V dropped 5 bases and J dropped 4 bases, with 18 bases sitting between them. CDR3 sequence reads: CASSEYRLSTYEQYF. The CDR3 bases are TGTGCCAGCAGCGAATACAGACTCTCGACTTACGAGCAGTACTTC.

This chain joins TRBV12-1 and TRBJ1-5. TRBV12-1 corresponds to a pseudogene. The CDR3 sequence is 11 residues long. The CDR3 sequence is CASSLRGLSHF. CDR3 nucleotide sequence: TGTGCCAGCAGCTTACGGGGACTTTCGCATTTT.

This clone was seen a handful of times. The rearrangement uses TRBV6-5 and TRBJ2-2; TRBD1 is a possible D gene (6 bases). The CDR3 sequence is 14 residues long. Per germline, CDR1 MNHEY and CDR2 SVGAGI. The V and J ends lost 8 bases and 3 bases respectively, with 13 bases between them. The CDR3, as DNA: TGTGCCAGCCACAGGGATAGGGACACCGGGGAGCTGTTTTTT. This encodes CASHRDRDTGELFF.

The chain has TRBV24-1 and TRBJ2-3, with TRBD2 matching 8 bases. This CDR3 is built from 15 residues. Germline CDR1 reads KGHDR; CDR2 reads SFDVKD. V dropped 2 bases and J dropped 5; count of bases not matched to a gene: 5. CDR3 loop: CATSDSGGGLDTQYF. The CDR3 DNA reads TGTGCCACCAGTGATTCGGGGGGGGGCTTAGATACGCAGTATTTT.

Details on this clone: This sample includes further DNA sequences coding for the same CDR3. V is TRBV20-1 and J is TRBJ1-1, with no clear D. This CDR3 contains 11 residues. In germline, CDR1 is DFQATT, CDR2 SNEGSKA (reference sequence). The V end lost 3 bases, the J end lost 1 base, and 3 bases lay between the germline ends. The CDR3 DNA follows: TGCAGTGCTAGCAGGAACACTGAAGCTTTCTTT. Protein product: CSASRNTEAFF.

V is TRBV9 and J is TRBJ2-3, with no clear D. CDR1 and CDR2 from the germline V gene are SGDLS and YYNGEE. The CDR3 sequence is 15 residues long. Trimming stripped 0 bases from V and 2 bases from J, with 10 bases between. This CDR3 is CASSVGGRHTDTQYF. For the CDR3, the DNA is TGTGCCAGCAGCGTAGGAGGCAGACACACAGATACGCAGTATTTT.

The chain uses TRBV15 and TRBJ2-2; D possibly corresponds to TRBD2 (5 bases). Germline CDR1 and CDR2: LNHNV and YYDKDF (reference sequence). This CDR3 is built from 12 residues. The ends were cut back, 1 base at V and 9 bases at J, with 6 bases in the middle. Here the CDR3 reads CATSRAGRELFF. CDR3 nucleotide sequence: TGTGCCACCAGCAGAGCGGGGAGGGAGCTGTTTTTT.

This clone was seen only once. J is TRBJ2-7 and V is TRBV6-5; TRBD1 agrees at 8 bases. V trimming: 8 bases; J trimming: 3 bases; junction bases outside the gene matches: 12. Per the germline V gene, CDR1 is MNHEY and CDR2 is SVGAGI. The CDR3 is 15 amino acids. In DNA, the CDR3 is TGTGCCAGCCGGACCTTAGGGACAGGAGACTACGAGCAGTACTTC. Amino acids: CASRTLGTGDYEQYF.

The V call is TRBV5-1, the J call TRBJ2-3; 8 bases map to TRBD2. This CDR3 has 20 amino acids. J lost 1 base, V lost 4 bases, and 20 bases had no gene match. The germline CDR1 and CDR2 sequences are SGHRS and YFSETQ. Here the CDR3 reads CASSQSGGRAAGDGTDTQYF. The CDR3 bases are TGCGCCAGCAGCCAGTCGGGGGGCCGCGCAGCGGGGGACGGCACAGATACGCAGTATTTT.

This clone has only one observation. This chain uses TRBV5-1 with TRBJ1-5; 8 bases match TRBD1. The germline V gene has CDR1 SGHRS and CDR2 YFSETQ. The CDR3 contains 13 residues. Losses at the gene ends were 4 bases for V and 6 bases for J; bases not matched to a gene: 3. DNA of the CDR3: TGCGCCAGCAGCGTCGACAGGGGTCAGCCCCAGCATTTT. Residues: CASSVDRGQPQHF.